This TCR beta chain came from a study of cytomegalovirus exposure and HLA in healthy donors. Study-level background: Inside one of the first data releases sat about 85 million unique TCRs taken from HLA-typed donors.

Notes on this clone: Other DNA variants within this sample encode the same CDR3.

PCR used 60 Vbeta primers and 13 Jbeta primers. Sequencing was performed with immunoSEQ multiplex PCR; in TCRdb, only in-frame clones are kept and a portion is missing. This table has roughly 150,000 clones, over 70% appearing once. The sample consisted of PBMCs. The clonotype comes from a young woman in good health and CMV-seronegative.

The CDR3 reads CASSYSSSYEQYF. The CDR3 coding sequence is TGTGCCAGCAGTTACTCCAGCTCCTACGAGCAGTACTTC. This chain uses TRBV6-5 with TRBJ2-7; no reliable D call. The germline V gene encodes CDR1 MNHEY and CDR2 SVGAGI. V was clipped by 0 bases and J by 0 bases, with 3 bases between them. This CDR3 comprises 13 residues.